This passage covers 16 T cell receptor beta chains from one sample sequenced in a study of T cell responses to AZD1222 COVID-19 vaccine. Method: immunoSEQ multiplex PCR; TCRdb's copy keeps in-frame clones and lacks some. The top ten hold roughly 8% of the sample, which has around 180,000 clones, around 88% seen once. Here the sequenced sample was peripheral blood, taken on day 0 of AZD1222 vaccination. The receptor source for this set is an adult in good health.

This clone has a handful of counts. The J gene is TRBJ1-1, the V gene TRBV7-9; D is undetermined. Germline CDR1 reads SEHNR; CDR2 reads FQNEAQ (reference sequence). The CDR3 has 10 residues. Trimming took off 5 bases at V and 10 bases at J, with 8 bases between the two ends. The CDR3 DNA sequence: TGTGCCAGCAGCGCCGAGAGAGCTTTCTTT. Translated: CASSAERAFF.

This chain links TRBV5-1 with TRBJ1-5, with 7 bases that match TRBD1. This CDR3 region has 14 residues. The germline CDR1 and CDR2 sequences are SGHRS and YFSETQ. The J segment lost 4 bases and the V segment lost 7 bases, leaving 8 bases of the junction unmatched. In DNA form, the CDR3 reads TGCGCCAGCGCCCGGGACAGTAATAATCAGCCCCAGCATTTT. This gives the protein CASARDSNNQPQHF.

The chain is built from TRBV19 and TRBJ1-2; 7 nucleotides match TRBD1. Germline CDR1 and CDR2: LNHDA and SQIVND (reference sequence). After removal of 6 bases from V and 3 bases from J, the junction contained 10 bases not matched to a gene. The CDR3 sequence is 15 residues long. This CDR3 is CASRPPGGQHYGYTF. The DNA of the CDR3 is TGTGCCAGTAGACCCCCAGGGGGACAGCACTATGGCTACACCTTC.

CDR3 in DNA: TGTGCCACCCGAGGGGGGCTAAGCGGGGACTATCGTGTCTCGCAGTATTTT. Translating gives CATRGGLSGDYRVSQYF. The rearrangement links TRBV15 to TRBJ2-3; D possibly corresponds to TRBD2 (7 bases). Germline V gene sequence: CDR1 LNHNV, CDR2 YYDKDF (reference sequence). Trimming cost V 8 bases and J 10 bases, with 31 bases left between them. The CDR3 length is 17 residues. The variable domain in full, with the rest retrieved from reference TRBV15 and TRBJ2-3, is DAMVIQNPRYQVTQFGKPVTLSCSQTLNHNVMYWYQQKSSQAPKLLFHYYDKDFNNEADTPDNFQSRRPNTSFCFLDIRSPGLGDTAMYLCATRGGLSGDYRVSQYFGPGTRLTVL.

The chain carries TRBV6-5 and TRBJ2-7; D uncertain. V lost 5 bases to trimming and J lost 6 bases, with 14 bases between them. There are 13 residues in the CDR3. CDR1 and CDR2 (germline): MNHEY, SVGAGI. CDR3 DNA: TGTGCCAGCAGTCCCGGACGGGTGGGCGAGCAGTACTTC. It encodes CASSPGRVGEQYF.

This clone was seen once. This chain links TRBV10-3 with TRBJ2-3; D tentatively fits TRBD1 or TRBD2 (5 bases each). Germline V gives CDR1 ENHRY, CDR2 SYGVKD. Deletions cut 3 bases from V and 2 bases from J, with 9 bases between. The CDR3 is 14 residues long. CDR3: CAISEGEFTDTQYF. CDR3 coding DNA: TGTGCCATCAGTGAAGGGGAGTTCACAGATACGCAGTATTTT.

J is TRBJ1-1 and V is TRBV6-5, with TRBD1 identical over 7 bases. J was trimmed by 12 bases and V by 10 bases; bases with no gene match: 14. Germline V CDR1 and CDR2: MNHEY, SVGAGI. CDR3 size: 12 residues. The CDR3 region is CAILTGAGGTFF. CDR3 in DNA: TGTGCCATCCTAACAGGGGCCGGGGGGACTTTCTTT.

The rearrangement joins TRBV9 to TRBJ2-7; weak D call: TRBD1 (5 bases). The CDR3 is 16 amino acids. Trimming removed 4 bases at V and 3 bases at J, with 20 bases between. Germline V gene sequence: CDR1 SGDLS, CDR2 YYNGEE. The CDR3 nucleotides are TGTGCCAGCAGCCCCCCTGGGGCGAGAACCGACTACGAGCAGTACTTC. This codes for CASSPPGARTDYEQYF.

CDR3 in DNA: TGTGCCAGCAACACGGACCTAGCCAAAAACATTCAGTACTTC. Its translation is CASNTDLAKNIQYF. V and J are TRBV7-2 and TRBJ2-4, with unresolved D. From germline, CDR1 is SGHTA and CDR2 FQGNSA. The germline V and J ends were trimmed by 7 bases and 0 bases, with 10 bases remaining between them. The CDR3 covers 14 residues.

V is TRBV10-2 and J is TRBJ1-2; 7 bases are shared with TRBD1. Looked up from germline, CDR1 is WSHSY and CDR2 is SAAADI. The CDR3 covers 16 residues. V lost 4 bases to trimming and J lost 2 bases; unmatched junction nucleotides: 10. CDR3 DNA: TGCGCCAGCAGTGGGGGACTGACAGGGTCCAACTATGGCTACACCTTC. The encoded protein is CASSGGLTGSNYGYTF.

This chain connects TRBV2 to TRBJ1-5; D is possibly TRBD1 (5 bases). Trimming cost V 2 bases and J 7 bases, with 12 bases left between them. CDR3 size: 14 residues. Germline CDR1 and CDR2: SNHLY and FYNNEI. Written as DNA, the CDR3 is TGTGCCAGCAGTGAAAATGGAGGGGCCCAGCCCCAGCATTTT. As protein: CASSENGGAQPQHF. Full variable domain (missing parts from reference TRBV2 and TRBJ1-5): EPEVTQTPSHQVTQMGQEVILRCVPISNHLYFYWYRQILGQKVEFLVSFYNNEISEKSEIFDDQFSVERPDGSNFTLKIRSTKLEDSAMYFCASSENGGAQPQHFGDGTRLSIL.

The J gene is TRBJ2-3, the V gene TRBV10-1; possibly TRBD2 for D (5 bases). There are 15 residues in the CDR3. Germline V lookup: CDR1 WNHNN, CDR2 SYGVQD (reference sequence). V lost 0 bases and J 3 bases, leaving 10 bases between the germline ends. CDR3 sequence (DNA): TGCGCCAGCAGTGAGTCGGTACGGGATACAGATACGCAGTATTTT. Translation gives CASSESVRDTDTQYF.

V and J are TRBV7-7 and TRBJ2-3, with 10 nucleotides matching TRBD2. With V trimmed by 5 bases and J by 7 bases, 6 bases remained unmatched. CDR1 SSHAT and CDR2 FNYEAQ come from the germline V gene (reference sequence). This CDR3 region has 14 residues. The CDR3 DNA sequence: TGTGCCAGCAGCCAAGGACTAGCGGCATATACGCAGTATTTT. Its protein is CASSQGLAAYTQYF.

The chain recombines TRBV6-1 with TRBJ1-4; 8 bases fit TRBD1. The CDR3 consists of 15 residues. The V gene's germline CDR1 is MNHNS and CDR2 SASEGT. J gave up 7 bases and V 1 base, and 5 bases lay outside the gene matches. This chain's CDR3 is CASSEGGQESEKLFF. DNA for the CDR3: TGTGCCAGCAGTGAAGGGGGACAGGAGTCTGAAAAACTGTTTTTT.

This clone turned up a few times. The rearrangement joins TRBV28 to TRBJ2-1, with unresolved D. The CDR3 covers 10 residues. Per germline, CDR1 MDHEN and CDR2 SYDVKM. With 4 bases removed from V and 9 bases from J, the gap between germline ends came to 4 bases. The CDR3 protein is CASSYIEQFF. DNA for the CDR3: TGTGCCAGCAGTTATATTGAGCAGTTCTTC.

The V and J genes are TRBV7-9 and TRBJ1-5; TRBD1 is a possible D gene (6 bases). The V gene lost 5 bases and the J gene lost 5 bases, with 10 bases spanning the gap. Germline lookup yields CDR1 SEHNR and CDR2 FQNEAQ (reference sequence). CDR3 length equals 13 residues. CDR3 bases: TGTGCCAGCAGCCCGGGGGGCGATCAGCCCCAGCATTTT. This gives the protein CASSPGGDQPQHF.